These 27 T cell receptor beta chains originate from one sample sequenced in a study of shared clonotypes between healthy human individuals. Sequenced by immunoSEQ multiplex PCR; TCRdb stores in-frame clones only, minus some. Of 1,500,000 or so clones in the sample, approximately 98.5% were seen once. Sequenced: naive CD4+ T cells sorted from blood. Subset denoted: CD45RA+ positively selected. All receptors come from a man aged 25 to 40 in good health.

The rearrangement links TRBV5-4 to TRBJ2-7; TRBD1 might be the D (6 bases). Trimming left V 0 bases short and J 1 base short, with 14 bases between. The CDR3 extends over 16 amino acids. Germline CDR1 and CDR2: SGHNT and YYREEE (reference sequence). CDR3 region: CASSLGSGTPSYEQYF. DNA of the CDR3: TGTGCCAGCAGCTTGGGATCAGGGACACCTTCCTACGAGCAGTACTTC.

Here the CDR3 reads CASSGSGPYGYTF. The CDR3 bases are TGTGCCAGCAGTGGATCCGGCCCCTATGGCTACACCTTC. V and J are TRBV6-1 and TRBJ1-2; D unclear. Trimming pared 4 bases from V and 4 bases from J, leaving 10 bases between. This CDR3 has 13 residues. Looked up from germline, CDR1 is MNHNS and CDR2 is SASEGT.

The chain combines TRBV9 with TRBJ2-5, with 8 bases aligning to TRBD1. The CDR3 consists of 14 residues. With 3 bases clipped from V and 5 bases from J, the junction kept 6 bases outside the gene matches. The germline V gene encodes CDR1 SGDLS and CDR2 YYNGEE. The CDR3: CASSARTGPETQYF. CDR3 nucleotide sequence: TGTGCCAGCAGCGCAAGGACAGGGCCCGAGACCCAGTACTTC.

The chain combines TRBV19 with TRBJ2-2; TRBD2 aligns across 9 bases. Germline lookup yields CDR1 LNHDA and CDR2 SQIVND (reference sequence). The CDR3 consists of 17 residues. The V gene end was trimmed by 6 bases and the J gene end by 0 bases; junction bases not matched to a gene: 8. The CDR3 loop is CASSQFSGRTNTGELFF. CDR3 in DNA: TGTGCCAGTAGCCAGTTTAGCGGGAGAACGAACACCGGGGAGCTGTTTTTT.

The CDR3 sequence: CASSDRGEPQHF. As DNA, the CDR3 is TGTGCCAGCAGCGACCGCGGTGAGCCCCAGCATTTT. V is TRBV7-9 and J is TRBJ1-5; D call uncertain. The CDR3 spans 12 residues. Trimming shortened V by 5 bases and J by 8 bases, and 10 bases separated the two germline ends. Germline V gene data show CDR1 as SEHNR and CDR2 as FQNEAQ (reference sequence).

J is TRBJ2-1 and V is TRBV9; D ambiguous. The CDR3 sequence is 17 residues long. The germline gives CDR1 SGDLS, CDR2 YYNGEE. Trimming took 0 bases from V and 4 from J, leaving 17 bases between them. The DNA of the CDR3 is TGTGCCAGCAGCGTAGCCCCCGGCCCCGTACGGTACAATGAGCAGTTCTTC. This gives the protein CASSVAPGPVRYNEQFF.

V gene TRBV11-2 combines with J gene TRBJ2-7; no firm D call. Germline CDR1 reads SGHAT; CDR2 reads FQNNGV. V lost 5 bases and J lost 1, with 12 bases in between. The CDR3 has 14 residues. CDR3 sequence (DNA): TGTGCCAGCAGCCCCCGGGCCGAGTCCTACGAGCAGTACTTC. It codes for CASSPRAESYEQYF.

CDR3 sequence (DNA): TGTGCCAGCAGCCCACGGACAGGGGCTTTCTACGAGCAGTACTTC. Its protein product is CASSPRTGAFYEQYF. The chain employs TRBV7-2 and TRBJ2-7, with 9 positions matching TRBD1. CDR1 is SGHTA and CDR2 is FQGNSA in the germline V gene. CDR3 length equals 15 residues. Unmatched junction bases numbered 8, after V lost 5 bases and J lost 3 bases.

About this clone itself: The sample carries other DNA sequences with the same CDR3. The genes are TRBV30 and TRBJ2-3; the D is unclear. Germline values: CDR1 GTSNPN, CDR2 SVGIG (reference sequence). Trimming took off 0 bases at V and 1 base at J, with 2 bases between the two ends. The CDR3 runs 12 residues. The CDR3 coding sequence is TGTGCCTGGAGTGTTGGCACAGATACGCAGTATTTT. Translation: CAWSVGTDTQYF.

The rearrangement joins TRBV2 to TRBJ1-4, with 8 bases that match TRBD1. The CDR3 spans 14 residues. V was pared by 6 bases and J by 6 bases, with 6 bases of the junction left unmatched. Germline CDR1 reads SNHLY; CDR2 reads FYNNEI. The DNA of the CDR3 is TGTGCCAGCAGCAAGACAGGGGTTGATGAAAAACTGTTTTTT. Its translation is CASSKTGVDEKLFF.

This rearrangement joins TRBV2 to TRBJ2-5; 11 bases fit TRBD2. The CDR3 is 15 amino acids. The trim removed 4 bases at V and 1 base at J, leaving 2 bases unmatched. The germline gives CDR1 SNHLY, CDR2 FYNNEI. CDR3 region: CASSGLAGIQETQYF. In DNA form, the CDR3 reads TGTGCCAGCAGTGGACTAGCGGGGATCCAAGAGACCCAGTACTTC.

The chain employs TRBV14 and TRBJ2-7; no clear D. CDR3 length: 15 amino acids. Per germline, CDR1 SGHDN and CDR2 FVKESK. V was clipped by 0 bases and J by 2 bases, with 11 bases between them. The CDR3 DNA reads TGTGCCAGCAGCCAAGATTGGGGTATGGCCTACGAGCAGTACTTC. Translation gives CASSQDWGMAYEQYF.

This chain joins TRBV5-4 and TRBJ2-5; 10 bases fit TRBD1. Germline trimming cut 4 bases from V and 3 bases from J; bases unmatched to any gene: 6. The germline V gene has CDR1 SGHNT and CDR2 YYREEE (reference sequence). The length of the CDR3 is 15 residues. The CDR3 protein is CASSKPGQGKETQYF. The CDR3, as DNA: TGTGCCAGCAGCAAGCCGGGACAGGGGAAAGAGACCCAGTACTTC.

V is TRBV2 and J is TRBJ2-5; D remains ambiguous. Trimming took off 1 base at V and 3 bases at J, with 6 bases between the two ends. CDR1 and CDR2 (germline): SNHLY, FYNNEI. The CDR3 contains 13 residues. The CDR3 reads CASSEVWEETQYF. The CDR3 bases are TGTGCCAGCAGTGAAGTCTGGGAAGAGACCCAGTACTTC.

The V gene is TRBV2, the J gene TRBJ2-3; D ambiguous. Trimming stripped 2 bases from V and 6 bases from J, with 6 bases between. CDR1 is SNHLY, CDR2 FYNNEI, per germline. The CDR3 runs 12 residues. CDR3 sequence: CASSELRDTQYF. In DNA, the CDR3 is TGTGCCAGCAGTGAACTAAGGGATACGCAGTATTTT.

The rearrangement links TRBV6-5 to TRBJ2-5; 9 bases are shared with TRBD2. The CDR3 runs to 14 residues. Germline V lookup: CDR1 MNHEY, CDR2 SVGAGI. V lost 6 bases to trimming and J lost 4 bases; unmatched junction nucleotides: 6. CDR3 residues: CASSRSGRRETQYF. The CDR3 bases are TGTGCCAGCAGCCGTAGCGGGAGACGAGAGACCCAGTACTTC.

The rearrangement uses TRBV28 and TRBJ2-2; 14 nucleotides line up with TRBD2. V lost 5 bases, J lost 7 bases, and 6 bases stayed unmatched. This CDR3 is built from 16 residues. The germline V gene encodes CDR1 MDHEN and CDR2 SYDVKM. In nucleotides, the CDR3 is TGTGCCAGCAGTGAACCGGGACTAGCGGGAGACGGGGAGCTGTTTTTT. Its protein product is CASSEPGLAGDGELFF. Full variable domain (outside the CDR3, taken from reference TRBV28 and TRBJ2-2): DVKVTQSSRYLVKRTGEKVFLECVQDMDHENMFWYRQDPGLGLRLIYFSYDVKMKEKGDIPEGYSVSREKKERFSLILESASTNQTSMYLCASSEPGLAGDGELFFGEGSRLTVL.

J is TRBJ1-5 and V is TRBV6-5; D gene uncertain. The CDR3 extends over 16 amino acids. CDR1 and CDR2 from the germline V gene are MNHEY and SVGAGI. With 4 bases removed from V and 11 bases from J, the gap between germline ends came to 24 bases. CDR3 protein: CASSFRFFRTARSQHF. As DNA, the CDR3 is TGTGCCAGCAGTTTCCGGTTTTTCCGAACAGCGAGGTCCCAGCATTTT.

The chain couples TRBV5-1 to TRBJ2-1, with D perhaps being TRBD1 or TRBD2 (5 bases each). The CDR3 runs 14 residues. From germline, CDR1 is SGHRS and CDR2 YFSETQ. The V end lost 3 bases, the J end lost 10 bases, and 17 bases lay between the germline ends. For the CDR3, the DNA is TGCGCCAGCAGCTCACTGGGGACGGCCGGGGAGCAGTTCTTC. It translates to CASSSLGTAGEQFF. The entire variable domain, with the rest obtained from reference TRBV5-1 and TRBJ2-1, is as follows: KAGVTQTPRYLIKTRGQQVTLSCSPISGHRSVSWYQQTPGQGLQFLFEYFSETQRNKGNFPGRFSGRQFSNSRSEMNVSTLELGDSALYLCASSSLGTAGEQFFGPGTRLTVL.

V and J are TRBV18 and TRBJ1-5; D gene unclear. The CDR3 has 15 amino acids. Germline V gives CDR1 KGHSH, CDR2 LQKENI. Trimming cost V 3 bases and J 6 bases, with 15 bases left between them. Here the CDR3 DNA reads TGTGCCAGCTCACCTTCGGCGGAGCGGGGTCAGCCCCAGCATTTT. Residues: CASSPSAERGQPQHF.

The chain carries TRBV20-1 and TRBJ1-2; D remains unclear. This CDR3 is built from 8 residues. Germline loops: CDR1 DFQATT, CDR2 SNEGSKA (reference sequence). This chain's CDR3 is CRDYGYTF. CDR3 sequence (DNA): TGCAGGGATTATGGCTACACCTTC.

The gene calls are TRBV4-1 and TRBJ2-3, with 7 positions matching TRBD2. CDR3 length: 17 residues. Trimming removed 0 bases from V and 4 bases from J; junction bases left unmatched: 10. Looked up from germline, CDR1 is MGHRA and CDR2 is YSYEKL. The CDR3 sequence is CASSQEGHRDYADTQYF. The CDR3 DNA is TGCGCCAGCAGCCAAGAGGGGCACCGGGACTACGCAGATACGCAGTATTTT.

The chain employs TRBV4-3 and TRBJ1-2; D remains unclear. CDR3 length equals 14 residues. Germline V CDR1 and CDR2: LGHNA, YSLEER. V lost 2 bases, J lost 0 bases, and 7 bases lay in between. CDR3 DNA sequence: TGCGCCAGCAGCCAATCGACTTCTAACTATGGCTACACCTTC. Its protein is CASSQSTSNYGYTF.

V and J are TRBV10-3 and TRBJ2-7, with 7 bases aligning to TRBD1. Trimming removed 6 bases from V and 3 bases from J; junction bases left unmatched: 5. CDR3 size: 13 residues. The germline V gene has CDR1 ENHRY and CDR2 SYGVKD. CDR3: CAISETGRYEQYF. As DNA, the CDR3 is TGTGCCATCAGCGAGACAGGGCGCTACGAGCAGTACTTC.

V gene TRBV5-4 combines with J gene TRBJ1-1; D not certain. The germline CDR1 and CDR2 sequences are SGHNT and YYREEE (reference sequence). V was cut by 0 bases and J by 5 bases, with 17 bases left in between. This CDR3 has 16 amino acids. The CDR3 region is CASSLEIRRSGTEAFF. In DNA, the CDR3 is TGTGCCAGCAGCTTGGAAATTCGACGGTCGGGAACTGAAGCTTTCTTT.

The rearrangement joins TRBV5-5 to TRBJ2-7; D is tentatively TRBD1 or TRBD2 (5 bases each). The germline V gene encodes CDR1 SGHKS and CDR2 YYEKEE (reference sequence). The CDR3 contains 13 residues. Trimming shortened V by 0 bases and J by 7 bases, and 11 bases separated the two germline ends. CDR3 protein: CASSLGGGREQYF. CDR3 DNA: TGTGCCAGCAGCTTGGGTGGGGGACGGGAGCAGTACTTC.

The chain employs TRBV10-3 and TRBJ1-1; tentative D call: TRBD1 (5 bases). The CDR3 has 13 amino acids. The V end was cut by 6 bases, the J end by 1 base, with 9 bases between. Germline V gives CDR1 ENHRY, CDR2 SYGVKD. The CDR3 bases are TGTGCCATCAGGGACAAGGCGAACACTGAAGCTTTCTTT. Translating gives CAIRDKANTEAFF.